This T cell receptor (beta chain) is drawn from a study of T cells after yellow fever vaccination. Looking at the study overall: In the case of low-cell-number fractions, SMART-Seq v4 Ultra Low Input was used for preparation.

It was through 5'RACE template switching that TCR cDNA was made, with a universal primer site and UMIs added. TCRdb passed the 5' RACE reads through MiXCR, listing each CDR3 protein once. This table holds about 160,000 distinct CDR3 sequences, 6% to 7.5% found once. Study outcomes and limitations: Most primary-vaccination clones reappeared after the booster (more than 95% CD4, 88% CD8).

This clonotype was detected ten times or more. Its target is not known. V shed 8 bases and J 4 bases; nucleotides not matched to a gene: 9. The CDR3 loop spans 14 amino acids. The receptor was derived from a man aged 18 to 30 who received the YFV17D yellow fever vaccine. This rearrangement joins TRBV12-3 or TRBV12-4 to TRBJ1-2; 8 nucleotides align to TRBD1. The source material was CD4+ T cells sorted from PBMCs, sampled about 5 days after the first yellow fever vaccination. The CDR3 is CASGPRDRFYGYTF. The CDR3 bases are TGTGCCAGCGGTCCCCGGGACAGGTTCTATGGCTACACCTTC.